This entry lists 15 T cell receptor beta chains sequenced from one sample in a study of T cell responses to AZD1222 COVID-19 vaccine. Measured with immunoSEQ multiplex PCR; TCRdb has only the in-frame clones, and not every one. The table shows under 150,000 clones, with about 90% occurring only once. The sample in question was peripheral blood, obtained on day 0 of AZD1222 vaccination. The receptors shown here come from an adult in good health.

The J gene is TRBJ1-6, the V gene TRBV6-5, with a possible D match to TRBD1 (6 bases). V lost 3 bases and J 5 bases, leaving 14 bases between the germline ends. Germline V gene data show CDR1 as MNHEY and CDR2 as SVGAGI. The CDR3 extends over 16 amino acids. CDR3: CASSYSQGGNNSPLHF. CDR3 coding DNA: TGTGCCAGCAGTTATTCACAGGGTGGTAATAATTCACCCCTCCACTTT.

The chain recombines TRBV5-1 with TRBJ2-7; weak D call: TRBD1 (6 bases). The ends were cut back, 3 bases at V and 3 bases at J, with 19 bases in the middle. The CDR3 loop spans 16 amino acids. CDR1 is SGHRS, CDR2 YFSETQ, per germline. The DNA for the CDR3 is TGCGCCAGCAGCTATTACGCCTCGGGACAACTCTACGAGCAGTACTTC. It codes for CASSYYASGQLYEQYF.

The V and J genes are TRBV5-1 and TRBJ1-1; weak D call: TRBD1 (6 bases). Looked up from germline, CDR1 is SGHRS and CDR2 is YFSETQ. The CDR3 totals 14 residues. V was cut by 1 base and J by 4 bases, with 11 bases left in between. In DNA form, the CDR3 reads TGCGCCAGCAGCTTGCGACAGGTTGGCACTGAAGCTTTCTTT. Residues: CASSLRQVGTEAFF.

The V gene is TRBV19, the J gene TRBJ1-3, with D unresolved. Per the germline V gene, CDR1 is LNHDA and CDR2 is SQIVND (reference sequence). The CDR3 extends over 13 amino acids. V was pared by 7 bases and J by 0 bases, with 7 bases between. As DNA, the CDR3 is TGTGCCAGTAATCGGGTCTCTGGAAACACCATATATTTT. Amino acids: CASNRVSGNTIYF.

The genes are TRBV9 and TRBJ2-3; 8 bases agree with TRBD2. CDR3 length: 13 residues. CDR1 SGDLS and CDR2 YYNGEE come from the germline V gene. V was pared by 6 bases and J by 10 bases, with 10 bases of the junction left unmatched. The CDR3 DNA reads TGTGCCAGCACCTCCGGGGGGGAGGTGGCGCAGTATTTT. Amino acid sequence: CASTSGGEVAQYF. The whole variable domain, remainder taken from reference TRBV9 and TRBJ2-3, is DSGVTQTPKHLITATGQRVTLRCSPRSGDLSVYWYQQSLDQGLQFLIQYYNGEERAKGNILERFSAQQFPDLHSELNLSSLELGDSALYFCASTSGGEVAQYFGPGTRLTVL.

This rearrangement joins TRBV28 to TRBJ1-2; 10 nucleotides align to TRBD1. CDR1 MDHEN and CDR2 SYDVKM come from the germline V gene. CDR3 length: 14 residues. Trimming at V came to 7 bases and at J to 6 bases, leaving 8 bases not matched to a gene. CDR3 residues: CASIPGTGVDGYTF. As DNA, the CDR3 is TGTGCCAGCATCCCCGGGACAGGGGTTGATGGCTACACCTTC.

The chain combines TRBV21-1 with TRBJ2-7; TRBD2, the table's D call, lacks a check against the DNA. TRBV21-1 is tagged as a pseudogene. The CDR3 totals 15 residues. In nucleotides, the CDR3 is TGTGCCAGCAGCACACTAGCGGGGGGGCCTGAGGAGCAGTACTTC. Amino acids: CASSTLAGGPEEQYF.

Details on this clone: Other DNA sequences within the sample encode an identical CDR3. The chain recombines TRBV6-6 with TRBJ1-2; possible D gene TRBD1, 6 bases. This CDR3 region has 14 residues. Looked up from germline, CDR1 is MNHNY and CDR2 is SVGAGI (reference sequence). With 0 bases removed from V and 3 bases from J, the gap between germline ends came to 8 bases. This CDR3 is CASSYSQGHYGYTF. The CDR3 DNA is TGTGCCAGCAGTTACTCACAGGGACACTATGGCTACACCTTC.

V and J are TRBV7-3 and TRBJ2-5; TRBD2 matches 15 bases. The ends lost 5 bases at V and 2 bases at J; junction bases unmatched: 6. CDR1 SGHTA and CDR2 FQGTGA come from the germline V gene. There are 17 residues in the CDR3. CDR3 amino acids: CASSQGLAGGGQETQYF. The DNA for the CDR3 is TGTGCCAGCAGCCAGGGACTAGCGGGAGGAGGGCAAGAGACCCAGTACTTC. Full variable domain (remainder filled in from reference TRBV7-3 and TRBJ2-5): GAGVSQTPSNKVTEKGKYVELRCDPISGHTALYWYRQSLGQGPEFLIYFQGTGAADDSGLPNDRFFAVRPEGSVSTLKIQRTERGDSAVYLCASSQGLAGGGQETQYFGPGTRLLVL.

The chain employs TRBV13 and TRBJ1-6, with D perhaps matching TRBD1 (6 bases). This CDR3 comprises 14 residues. Germline CDR1 reads PRHDT; CDR2 reads FYEKMQ (reference sequence). V gave up 5 bases and J gave up 7 bases, with 12 bases separating them. This chain's CDR3 is CASSIDRSNSPLHF. CDR3 in DNA: TGTGCCAGCAGCATAGACAGGTCCAATTCACCCCTCCACTTT.

With regard to this clone: Other DNA sequences in this sample translate to the same CDR3. The gene calls are TRBV6-5 and TRBJ1-6; D possibly corresponds to TRBD1 (6 bases). V lost 5 bases and J lost 8, with 13 bases in between. CDR1 is MNHEY, CDR2 SVGAGI, per germline. The CDR3 has 14 residues. The CDR3 loop is CASSKQGRDSPLHF. The CDR3 DNA sequence: TGTGCCAGCAGTAAACAGGGTAGGGATTCACCCCTCCACTTT.

This sequence joins TRBV12-3 or TRBV12-4 and TRBJ1-5; D ambiguous. This CDR3 region has 13 residues. Trimming removed 6 bases from V and 5 bases from J, with 11 bases in between. CDR3 loop: CASSSQMDQPQHF. The CDR3 DNA follows: TGTGCCAGCAGCTCCCAGATGGATCAGCCCCAGCATTTT.

The chain has TRBV7-9 and TRBJ1-4; the match to TRBD1 covers 10 bases. In germline, CDR1 is SEHNR, CDR2 FQNEAQ (reference sequence). The V segment lost 3 bases and the J segment 5 bases; nucleotides outside the gene matches: 6. The CDR3 length is 16 residues. CDR3 coding DNA: TGTGCCAGCAGCTTTAGGATGGGACAGGGGAATGAAAAACTGTTTTTT. Translating gives CASSFRMGQGNEKLFF. Full variable domain (remainder filled in from reference TRBV7-9 and TRBJ1-4): DTGVSQNPRHKITKRGQNVTFRCDPISEHNRLYWYRQTLGQGPEFLTYFQNEAQLEKSRLLSDRFSAERPKGSFSTLEIQRTEQGDSAMYLCASSFRMGQGNEKLFFGSGTQLSVL.

The chain joins TRBV10-2 to TRBJ2-1; D is unclear. V was shortened by 6 bases and J by 10 bases, with 7 bases between the two germline ends. There are 10 residues in the CDR3. Germline-derived CDR1 and CDR2 are WSHSY and SAAADI. CDR3 residues: CASRGREQFF. As DNA, the CDR3 is TGCGCCAGCAGAGGTAGGGAGCAGTTCTTC.

V usage is TRBV4-2 and J usage is TRBJ2-1, with D hard to call. Trimming removed 0 bases at V and 8 bases at J, with 14 bases between. Germline V lookup: CDR1 LGHNA, CDR2 YNFKEQ. The CDR3 sequence is 15 residues long. The CDR3 DNA is TGTGCCAGCAGCCAAGATTCTAACAAGCGCGATGAGCAGTTCTTC. Translated, it gives CASSQDSNKRDEQFF.